This section outlines one T cell receptor (beta chain) sequence together with its context. Its antigen is not known. With 60 Vbeta and 13 Jbeta primers, the PCR was carried out. Produced via immunoSEQ multiplex PCR; TCRdb's table is partial and in-frame only. Of some 120,000 clones detected, more than 65% appear once; the ten largest clones hold 1.5%. The data belong to a study of cytomegalovirus exposure and HLA in healthy donors. Whole-study results and caveats: Because they were indistinguishable, some V segments, including TRBV6-2 and TRBV6-3, were excluded.

The CDR3 loop spans 16 amino acids. Germline V CDR1 and CDR2: MGHRA, YSYEKL. V lost 0 bases, J lost 7 bases, and 9 bases stayed unmatched. Material for sequencing was PBMCs. This sequence joins TRBV4-1 and TRBJ1-2; TRBD1 agrees at 9 bases. This TCR was recovered from a woman between 18 and 29 years old in good health and CMV-seronegative. Here the CDR3 DNA reads TGCGCCAGCAGCCAAGATTGGGACAGGGTCATTCGTGGCTACACCTTC. It specifies CASSQDWDRVIRGYTF.